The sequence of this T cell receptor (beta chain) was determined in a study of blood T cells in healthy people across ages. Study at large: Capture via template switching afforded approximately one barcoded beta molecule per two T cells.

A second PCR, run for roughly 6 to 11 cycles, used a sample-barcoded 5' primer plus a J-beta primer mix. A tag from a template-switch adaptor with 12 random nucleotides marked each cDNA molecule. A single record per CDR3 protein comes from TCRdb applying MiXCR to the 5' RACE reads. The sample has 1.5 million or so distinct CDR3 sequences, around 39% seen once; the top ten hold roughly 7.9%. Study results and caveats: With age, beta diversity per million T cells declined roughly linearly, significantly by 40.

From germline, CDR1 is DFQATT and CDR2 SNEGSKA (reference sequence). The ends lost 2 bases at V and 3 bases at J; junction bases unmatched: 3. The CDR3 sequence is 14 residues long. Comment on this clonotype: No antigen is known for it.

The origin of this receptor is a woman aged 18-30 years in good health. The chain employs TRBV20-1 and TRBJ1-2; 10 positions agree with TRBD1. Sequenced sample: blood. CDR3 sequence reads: CSARLGTGDYGYTF. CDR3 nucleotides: TGCAGTGCTAGACTAGGGACAGGGGACTATGGCTACACCTTC.